The 8 T cell receptor beta chains below come from one sample, sequenced in a study of OX40 agonist ivuxolimab in advanced cancers. Here immunoSEQ multiplex PCR was the method, and the copy in TCRdb shows in-frame clones only, minus some. The sample consists of roughly 54,000 clones, 84% of them appearing once. Sample: CD4+ or CD8+ T cells sorted from blood, taken in a trial of the OX40 agonist ivuxolimab. Source of these receptors: an adult with an advanced solid tumor such as melanoma, head and neck, liver or kidney cancer.

The genes are TRBV9 and TRBJ2-7; 9 bases fit TRBD2. Trimming at V came to 0 bases and at J to 5 bases, leaving 9 bases not matched to a gene. This CDR3 spans 16 amino acids. CDR1 and CDR2 from the germline V gene are SGDLS and YYNGEE. The CDR3 DNA reads TGTGCCAGCAGCGTAGGTGGTAGCGGGAGTTTCGACGAGCAGTACTTC. This translates into CASSVGGSGSFDEQYF.

This clone was picked up one time. The chain couples TRBV19 to TRBJ1-2, with 7 bases aligning to TRBD1. The CDR3 covers 15 residues. V lost 5 bases and J lost 4; bases outside the gene matches: 10. Germline V lookup: CDR1 LNHDA, CDR2 SQIVND (reference sequence). The CDR3 is CASSETGMAAYGYTF. The CDR3 coding sequence is TGTGCCAGTAGTGAGACAGGGATGGCGGCCTATGGCTACACCTTC.

This sequence joins TRBV11-2 and TRBJ2-1; 14 nucleotides match TRBD2. Germline CDR1 and CDR2: SGHAT and FQNNGV. The CDR3 length is 16 residues. V was clipped by 4 bases and J by 7 bases; unmatched bases: 6. The CDR3 nucleotides are TGTGCCAGCAGCTCCCCGACTAGCGGGAGGGGAAATGAGCAGTTCTTC. Translation gives CASSSPTSGRGNEQFF.

The chain uses TRBV19 and TRBJ2-6, with 8 bases lining up with TRBD1. The CDR3 spans 17 residues. CDR1 and CDR2 from the germline V gene are LNHDA and SQIVND (reference sequence). V dropped 7 bases and J dropped 4; count of bases not matched to a gene: 12. CDR3 coding DNA: TGTGCCAGTATCTCCGCCAGGGGGCTGGCCGGGGCCAACGTCCTGACTTTC. This sequence encodes CASISARGLAGANVLTF. Looking up the rest from reference TRBV19 and TRBJ2-6 gives the full variable domain: DGGITQSPKYLFRKEGQNVTLSCEQNLNHDAMYWYRQDPGQGLRLIYYSQIVNDFQKGDIAEGYSVSREKKESFPLTVTSAQKNPTAFYLCASISARGLAGANVLTFGAGSRLTVL.

This clone was picked up one time. The chain has TRBV28 and TRBJ2-5; perhaps TRBD2 as D (5 bases). The J call may be wrong; the DNA end is better matched by TRBJ2-7. Germline CDR1 MDHEN, CDR2 SYDVKM. The CDR3 sequence is 13 residues long. CDR3 region: CASTDGLVHEQYF. CDR3 DNA sequence: TGTGCCAGCACGGATGGACTTGTCCACGAGCAGTACTTC.

This chain uses TRBV28 with TRBJ2-5; TRBD2 is a possible D gene (5 bases). The last part of the DNA fits TRBJ2-7 better; the J call may be wrong. Germline V lookup: CDR1 MDHEN, CDR2 SYDVKM. The CDR3 runs 15 residues. CDR3 amino acids: CASSPWRAPDYEQYF. CDR3 nucleotides: TGTGCCAGCAGCCCATGGCGGGCGCCGGATTACGAGCAGTACTTC.

V gene TRBV12-5 combines with J gene TRBJ1-1; D call uncertain. The V and J ends lost 9 bases and 1 base respectively, with 6 bases between them. The CDR3 is 11 residues long. Germline-derived CDR1 and CDR2 are LGHNT and FRNRAP. The CDR3 bases are TGTGCTAGCCGGTGGAACACTGAAGCTTTCTTT. It specifies CASRWNTEAFF.

The chain carries TRBV6-6 and TRBJ2-3, with D perhaps matching TRBD2 (6 bases). The CDR3 has 16 residues. Deletions cut 0 bases from V and 5 bases from J, with 15 bases between. The V gene's germline CDR1 is MNHNY and CDR2 SVGAGI (reference sequence). Here the CDR3 DNA reads TGTGCCAGCAGTTACTCGGAGGGATTCCTCGGAGATACGCAGTATTTT. Residues: CASSYSEGFLGDTQYF.